The rows below give T cell receptor beta chains drawn from one sample of a study of T cell responses to AZD1222 COVID-19 vaccine. Only in-frame clones appear in the TCRdb table, and some are missing; sequencing was by immunoSEQ multiplex PCR. The sample comprises some 120,000 clones, 86% of which are singletons, and around 2.9% rests with the top ten. Here the sequenced sample was peripheral blood, taken 28 days after the second AZD1222 dose. These receptors all stem from an adult who received the AZD1222 COVID-19 vaccine. Each CDR3 is given with its conserved first and last residue. D genes are given only for firm matches. The size of a clone is reported for some rows only, either as once, few or many, or as a class for expanded clones.

abundance	d_gene	v_gene	j_gene	CDR3aa	CDR3nt
-	-	TRBV28	TRBJ1-2	CASSLGTGYGYTF	TGTGCCAGCAGTTTGGGGACCGGCTATGGCTACACCTTC
-	TRBD2	TRBV6-1	TRBJ2-1	CASSERVRGETYNEQFF	TGTGCCAGCAGTGAAAGGGTGCGGGGGGAAACCTACAATGAGCAGTTCTTC
few	-	TRBV7-8	TRBJ1-2	CASSVVSQEYGYTF	TGTGCCAGCAGCGTGGTGTCTCAAGAATATGGCTACACCTTC
-	TRBD1	TRBV7-2	TRBJ1-5	CASSQTGSGPQHF	TGTGCCAGCAGTCAGACAGGGTCTGGGCCCCAGCATTTT
few	-	TRBV6-6	TRBJ2-7	CASSTPGGPYEQYF	TGTGCCAGCAGCACCCCCGGGGGGCCCTACGAGCAGTACTTC
-	-	TRBV7-9	TRBJ2-7	CASRHLPGPSYEQYF	TGTGCCAGCAGACACCTTCCAGGGCCCTCCTACGAGCAGTACTTC
-	TRBD2	TRBV3-1/TRBV3-2	TRBJ2-2	CASSTAGLAGAGELFF	TGTGCCAGCTCCACAGCAGGGCTAGCGGGGGCCGGGGAGCTGTTTTTT
once	TRBD1	TRBV29-1	TRBJ2-1	CSVVIGTGDYNEQFF	TGCAGCGTTGTAATCGGGACAGGGGATTACAATGAGCAGTTCTTC
-	-	TRBV29-1	TRBJ1-1	CSVDPGLFTEAFF	TGCAGCGTTGACCCGGGGCTGTTCACTGAAGCTTTCTTT
-	-	TRBV19	TRBJ2-6	CASSAPGGSGANVLTF	TGTGCCAGTAGTGCCCCAGGAGGTTCAGGGGCCAACGTCCTGACTTTC
-	-	TRBV6-1	TRBJ1-5	CASSLFGTSNQPQHF	TGTGCCAGCAGCCTGTTCGGCACGAGCAATCAGCCCCAGCATTTT
-	TRBD1	TRBV19	TRBJ2-7	CASSVDRGDYEQYF	TGTGCCAGTAGTGTCGACAGGGGAGACTACGAGCAGTACTTC
-	-	TRBV19	TRBJ1-5	CASSITGVVGSNQPQHF	TGTGCCAGTAGTATAACGGGAGTAGTAGGTAGCAATCAGCCCCAGCATTTT
-	-	TRBV4-2	TRBJ2-3	CASSPSSRGSRGDTQYF	TGTGCCAGCAGCCCTTCCTCCCGGGGGTCCCGTGGAGATACGCAGTATTTT
-	-	TRBV19	TRBJ2-6	CASRSHQGLGANVLTF	TGTGCCAGTAGGAGCCACCAGGGGCTCGGGGCCAACGTCCTGACTTTC
-	-	TRBV9	TRBJ1-1	CASSEGGATEAFF	TGTGCCAGCAGCGAGGGAGGGGCAACTGAAGCTTTCTTT
-	-	TRBV14	TRBJ2-5	CASSQEAGSYGTQYF	TGTGCCAGCAGCCAAGAAGCGGGCAGCTATGGAACCCAGTACTTC
-	-	TRBV2	TRBJ2-3	CASSATGGTDTQYF	TGTGCCAGCAGTGCTACGGGGGGCACAGATACGCAGTATTTT
-	TRBD1	TRBV6-5	TRBJ1-4	CASSWTGPNEKLFF	TGTGCCAGCAGTTGGACAGGTCCGAATGAAAAACTGTTTTTT
few	-	TRBV5-1	TRBJ1-1	CASSLAGHAGTEAFF	TGCGCCAGCAGCTTGGCGGGACACGCGGGCACTGAAGCTTTCTTT
-	TRBD1	TRBV27	TRBJ1-2	CASSLSNRGRDYGYTF	TGTGCCAGCAGTTTATCCAACAGGGGGCGCGATTATGGCTACACCTTC
-	TRBD1	TRBV5-1	TRBJ1-2	CASSPGQGNYGYTF	TGCGCCAGCAGCCCCGGACAGGGGAACTATGGCTACACCTTC
-	TRBD1	TRBV9	TRBJ1-2	CASSPAPGRTTGESNYGYTF	TGTGCCAGCAGCCCTGCGCCGGGGAGGACGACAGGGGAGTCCAACTATGGCTACACCTTC
-	TRBD1	TRBV5-1	TRBJ1-6	CASSQGQNNSPLHF	TGCGCCAGCAGCCAGGGACAGAATAATTCACCCCTCCACTTT
-	-	TRBV21-1	TRBJ2-3	CASRERESTDTQYF	TGTGCCAGCAGAGAGCGGGAGAGCACAGATACGCAGTATTTT
-	-	TRBV29-1	TRBJ1-1	CSVGAAAVAFF	TGCAGCGTGGGGGCGGCCGCCGTGGCTTTCTTT
-	-	TRBV6-2/TRBV6-3	TRBJ2-5	CASRPLGSAQETQYF	TGTGCCAGCAGACCTCTAGGGAGCGCTCAAGAGACCCAGTACTTC
few	TRBD1	TRBV29-1	TRBJ1-4	CSVEGTGDNEKLFF	TGCAGCGTTGAAGGAACAGGGGATAATGAAAAACTGTTTTTT
-	-	TRBV7-3	TRBJ2-3	CASSLGPSAGTDTQYF	TGTGCCAGCAGCTTAGGCCCATCGGCGGGCACAGATACGCAGTATTTT
-	-	TRBV5-4	TRBJ2-2	CASSLGGAVPGELFF	TGTGCCAGCAGCTTGGGAGGTGCTGTTCCCGGGGAGCTGTTTTTT
-	-	TRBV30	TRBJ2-7	CAWTRGAPNEQYF	TGTGCCTGGACCCGCGGGGCCCCTAACGAGCAGTACTTC
-	-	TRBV10-2	TRBJ1-2	CASSESERTGYTF	TGCGCCAGCAGTGAGTCCGAGCGTACCGGCTACACCTTC
-	-	TRBV19	TRBJ1-5	CASSIRASNQPQHF	TGTGCCAGTAGTATACGGGCTAGCAATCAGCCCCAGCATTTT
-	TRBD1	TRBV30	TRBJ2-2	CAWDSGQFNTGELFF	TGTGCCTGGGACTCGGGACAGTTTAACACCGGGGAGCTGTTTTTT
-	-	TRBV5-1	TRBJ1-2	CASSLGGSSYGYTF	TGCGCCAGCAGCCTCGGGGGCAGTTCCTATGGCTACACCTTC
once	-	TRBV6-5	TRBJ2-3	CASRGTDTQYF	TGTGCCAGCAGGGGCACAGATACGCAGTATTTT
-	-	TRBV6-5	TRBJ2-7	CASALYEQYF	TGTGCCAGCGCTTTGTACGAGCAGTACTTC
-	-	TRBV4-1	TRBJ1-1	CASSQKEALNTEAFF	TGCGCCAGCAGCCAAAAGGAAGCATTGAACACTGAAGCTTTCTTT
-	-	TRBV6-5	TRBJ1-5	CASSYSRNQPQHF	TGTGCCAGCAGTTACTCGAGGAATCAGCCCCAGCATTTT
-	-	TRBV6-5	TRBJ2-1	CASKRDSPRYEQFF	TGTGCCAGCAAACGGGACTCCCCAAGGTATGAGCAGTTCTTC
-	-	TRBV2	TRBJ2-7	CASSAQGGAYEQYF	TGTGCCAGCAGTGCCCAGGGGGGCGCCTACGAGCAGTACTTC
-	-	TRBV7-2	TRBJ1-1	CASSPQTVNTEAFF	TGTGCCAGCAGCCCACAGACGGTGAACACTGAAGCTTTCTTT
-	-	TRBV6-5	TRBJ1-5	CASSYSAGGNQPQHF	TGTGCCAGCAGTTACTCGGCGGGAGGGAATCAGCCCCAGCATTTT
-	-	TRBV10-2	TRBJ1-1	CASSTLGMNTEAFF	TGCGCCAGCAGTACCCTTGGGATGAACACTGAAGCTTTCTTT
-	-	TRBV5-1	TRBJ2-5	CASSLGVSSQETQYF	TGCGCCAGCAGCTTGGGGGTAAGCAGCCAAGAGACCCAGTACTTC
-	-	TRBV11-2	TRBJ2-1	CASSKPGRIYNEQFF	TGTGCCAGCAGCAAACCGGGACGGATATACAATGAGCAGTTCTTC
-	-	TRBV3-1/TRBV3-2	TRBJ2-1	CASSRLSRGRGFSYNEQFF	TGTGCCAGCAGCCGACTATCACGGGGGCGGGGCTTCTCCTACAATGAGCAGTTCTTC